This TCR beta chain was sequenced in a study of shared clonotypes between healthy human individuals. About this clone itself: Its antigen remains unknown.

As defined, naive CD8 cells were CD45RO-negative and positively selected for CCR7, with terminally differentiated effector memory CD45RA+ cells excluded. Caucasian adults residing in Nashville, Tennessee made up all the donors. Study-level points and caveats: Generally, naive subsets came out with larger estimated richness than memory subsets.

The input for sorted-subset replicate PCRs was 150 to 200 ng DNA, tens of thousands of T cell genomes. Sequencing was performed with immunoSEQ multiplex PCR; in TCRdb, only in-frame clones are kept and a portion is missing. The table shows 600,000 or so clones, with approximately 95% occurring only once. The CDR3 covers 12 residues. V was shortened by 6 bases and J by 5 bases, with 10 bases between the two germline ends. Germline CDR1 and CDR2: WSHSY and SAAADI. The specimen was naive CD8+ T cells sorted from blood. The chain couples TRBV10-2 to TRBJ1-1, with a weak D call TRBD1 (6 bases). The TCR originated in a woman aged 25 to 45 in good health. The CDR3 reads CASRGGGTEAFF. CDR3 bases: TGCGCCAGCAGAGGGGGAGGGACTGAAGCTTTCTTT.